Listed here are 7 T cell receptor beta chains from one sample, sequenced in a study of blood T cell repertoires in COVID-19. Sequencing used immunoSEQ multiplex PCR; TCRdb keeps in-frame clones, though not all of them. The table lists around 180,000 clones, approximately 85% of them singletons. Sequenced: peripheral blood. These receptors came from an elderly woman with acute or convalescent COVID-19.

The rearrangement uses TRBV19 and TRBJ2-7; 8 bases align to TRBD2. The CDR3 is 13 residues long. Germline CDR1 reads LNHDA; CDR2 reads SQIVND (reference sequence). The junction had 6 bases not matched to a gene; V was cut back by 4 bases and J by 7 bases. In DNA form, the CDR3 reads TGTGCCAGTAGTACCGGGACTAGTGGGGAGCAGTACTTC. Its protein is CASSTGTSGEQYF.

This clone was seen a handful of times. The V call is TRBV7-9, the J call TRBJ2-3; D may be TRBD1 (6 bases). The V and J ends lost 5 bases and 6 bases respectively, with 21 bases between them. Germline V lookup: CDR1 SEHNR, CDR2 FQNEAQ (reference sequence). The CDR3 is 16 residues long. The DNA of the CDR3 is TGTGCCAGCAGCGGAGAGAACAGGGTGGCATTGGATACGCAGTATTTT. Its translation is CASSGENRVALDTQYF.

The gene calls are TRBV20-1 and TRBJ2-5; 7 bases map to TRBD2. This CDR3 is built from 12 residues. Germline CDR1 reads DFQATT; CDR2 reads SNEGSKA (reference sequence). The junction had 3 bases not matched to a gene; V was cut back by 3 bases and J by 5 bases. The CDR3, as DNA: TGCAGTGCTAGTCGGGAGGAGGAGACCCAGTACTTC. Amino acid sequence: CSASREEETQYF.

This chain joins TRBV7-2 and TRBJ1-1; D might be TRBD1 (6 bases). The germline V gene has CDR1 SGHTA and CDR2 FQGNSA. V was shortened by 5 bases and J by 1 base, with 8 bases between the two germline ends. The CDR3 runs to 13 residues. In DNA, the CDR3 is TGTGCCAGCAGCGTACAGGGGAACACTGAAGCTTTCTTT. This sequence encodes CASSVQGNTEAFF.

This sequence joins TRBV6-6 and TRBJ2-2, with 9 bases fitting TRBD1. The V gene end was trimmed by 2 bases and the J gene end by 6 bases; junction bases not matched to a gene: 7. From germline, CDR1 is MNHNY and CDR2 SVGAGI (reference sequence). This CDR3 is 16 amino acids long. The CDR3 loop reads CASSYRGQGSAGELFF. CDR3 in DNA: TGTGCCAGCAGTTACCGCGGACAGGGGAGCGCCGGGGAGCTGTTTTTT.

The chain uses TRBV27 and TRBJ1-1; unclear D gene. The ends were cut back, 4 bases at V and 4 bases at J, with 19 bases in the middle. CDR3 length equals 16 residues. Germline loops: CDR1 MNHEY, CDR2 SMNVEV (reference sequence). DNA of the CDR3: TGTGCCAGCAGTTCCGTCCGACCTGAACCGGGCACTGAAGCTTTCTTT. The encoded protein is CASSSVRPEPGTEAFF.

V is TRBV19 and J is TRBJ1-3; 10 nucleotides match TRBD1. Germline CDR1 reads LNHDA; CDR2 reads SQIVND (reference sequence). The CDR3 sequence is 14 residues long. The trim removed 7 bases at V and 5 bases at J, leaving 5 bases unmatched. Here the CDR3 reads CASTTDRGRNTIYF. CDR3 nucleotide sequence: TGTGCCAGTACCACGGACAGGGGGAGAAACACCATATATTTT.